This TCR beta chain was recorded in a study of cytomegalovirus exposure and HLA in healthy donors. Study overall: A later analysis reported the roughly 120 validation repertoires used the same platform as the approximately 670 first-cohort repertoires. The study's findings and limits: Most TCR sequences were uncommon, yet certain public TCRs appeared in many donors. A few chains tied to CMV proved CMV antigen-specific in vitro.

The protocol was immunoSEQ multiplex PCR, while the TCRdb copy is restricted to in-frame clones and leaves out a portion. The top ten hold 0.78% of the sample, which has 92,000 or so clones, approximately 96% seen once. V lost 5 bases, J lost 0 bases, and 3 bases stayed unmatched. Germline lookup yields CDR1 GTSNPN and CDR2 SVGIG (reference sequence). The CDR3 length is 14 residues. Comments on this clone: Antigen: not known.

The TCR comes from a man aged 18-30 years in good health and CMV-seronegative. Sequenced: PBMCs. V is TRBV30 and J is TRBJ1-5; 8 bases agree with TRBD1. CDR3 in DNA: TGTGCCTGGGAGACAGGGGTTAGCAATCAGCCCCAGCATTTT. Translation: CAWETGVSNQPQHF. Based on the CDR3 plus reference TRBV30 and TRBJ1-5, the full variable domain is SQTIHQWPATLVQPVGSPLSLECTVEGTSNPNLYWYRQAAGRGLQLLFYSVGIGQISSEVPQNLSASRPQDRQFILSSKKLLLSDSGFYLCAWETGVSNQPQHFGDGTRLSIL.